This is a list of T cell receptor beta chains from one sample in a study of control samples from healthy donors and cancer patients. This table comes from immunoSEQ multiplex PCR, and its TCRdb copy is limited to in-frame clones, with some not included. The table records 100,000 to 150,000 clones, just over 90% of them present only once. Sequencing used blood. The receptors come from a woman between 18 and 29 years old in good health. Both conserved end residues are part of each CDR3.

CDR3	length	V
CASSLTLAGYNEQFF	15	TRBV5-1
CASSQDPGSNEQFF	14	TRBV4-2
CASSSVDRPEQYF	13	TRBV27
CASSLGRTAGYTEAFF	16	TRBV7-6
CASSPTSGNIDTQYF	15	TRBV25-1
CASSERLNTEAFF	13	TRBV7-7
CASSYASVGTSGTYEQYF	18	TRBV5-5
CASSQDGTVTDTQYF	15	TRBV4-1
CASSLLGTGSYNEQFF	16	TRBV28
CSVEESRPEPSEQFF	15	TRBV29-1
CASSQDRANSPLHF	14	TRBV3-1/TRBV3-2
CASSLQTGESEKLFF	15	TRBV18
CASSGETGGNYGYTF	15	TRBV4-2
CASSFPPNTEAFF	13	TRBV5-4
CASSLRTGVTEAFF	14	TRBV7-9
CASRGIAGQAGTDTQYF	17	TRBV7-3
CSVTKGSTDTQYF	13	TRBV29-1
CATSSGLATTDTQYF	15	TRBV15
CAWRGAMNTEAFF	13	TRBV30
CASSLLGLADYEQYF	15	TRBV5-1
CASSQDRANYGYTF	14	TRBV5-1
CAWSVHYEQYF	11	TRBV30
CAGGTGVQPQHF	12	TRBV19
CASSYGQGGSPLHF	14	TRBV27
CAISESAGRVNTEAFF	16	TRBV10-3
CASSLGPSTGNTIYF	15	TRBV5-5
CASSEQGRTDTQYF	14	TRBV10-2
CASSQEKGTDTQYF	14	TRBV4-3
CATSERDSSQETQYF	15	TRBV24-1
CASSLDSDTQYF	12	TRBV7-6
CASSLGQGALPDTQYF	16	TRBV27
CASSTLAGVHEQFF	14	TRBV28
CASSLHANYGYTF	13	TRBV28
CASSVGTGFLDEQFF	15	TRBV7-9
CASSLGTGPYNEQFF	15	TRBV19
CASSGSYSYEQYF	13	TRBV6-4
CASSQGGWRESYEQYF	16	TRBV4-1
CASSVQGREQFF	12	TRBV7-9
CASSSELAKTDTQYF	15	TRBV5-4